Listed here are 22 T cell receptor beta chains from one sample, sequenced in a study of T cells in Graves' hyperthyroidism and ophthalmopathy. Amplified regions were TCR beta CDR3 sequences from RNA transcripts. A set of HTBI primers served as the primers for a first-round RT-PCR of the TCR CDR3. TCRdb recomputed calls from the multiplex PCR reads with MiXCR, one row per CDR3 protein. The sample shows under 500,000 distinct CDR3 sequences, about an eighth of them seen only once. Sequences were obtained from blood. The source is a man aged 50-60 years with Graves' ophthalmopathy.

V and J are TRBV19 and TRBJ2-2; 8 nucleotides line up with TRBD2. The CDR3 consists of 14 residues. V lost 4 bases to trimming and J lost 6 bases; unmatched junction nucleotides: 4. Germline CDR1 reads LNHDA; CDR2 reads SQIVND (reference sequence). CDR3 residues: CASSTLAGSGELFF. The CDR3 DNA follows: TGTGCCAGTAGTACATTAGCGGGATCCGGGGAGCTGTTTTTT.

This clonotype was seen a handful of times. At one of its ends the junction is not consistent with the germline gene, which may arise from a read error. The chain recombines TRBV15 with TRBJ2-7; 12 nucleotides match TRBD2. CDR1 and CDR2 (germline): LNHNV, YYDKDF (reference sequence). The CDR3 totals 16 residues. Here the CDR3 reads CATSRVTSGSVYEQYF. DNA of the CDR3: TGCGCCACCAGCAGAGTGACTAGCGGGAGTGTTTACGAGCAGTACTTC.

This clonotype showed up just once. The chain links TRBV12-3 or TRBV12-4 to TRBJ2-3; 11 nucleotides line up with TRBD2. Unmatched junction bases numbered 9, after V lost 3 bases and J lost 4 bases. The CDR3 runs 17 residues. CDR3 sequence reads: CASSLRLAGFVSDTQYF. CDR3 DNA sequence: TGTGCCAGCAGTTTGCGACTAGCGGGATTCGTTTCAGATACGCAGTATTTT.

CDR3 sequence reads: CASSPFLVGDTQYF. CDR3 bases: TGTGCCAGCAGCCCCTTTCTAGTTGGAGATACGCAGTATTTT. The chain combines TRBV14 with TRBJ2-3; no definite D call. V lost 4 bases and J lost 5, with 13 bases in between. The CDR3 runs 14 residues. Germline V gives CDR1 SGHDN, CDR2 FVKESK. Supplemented by reference TRBV14 and TRBJ2-3, the full variable domain reads EAGVTQFPSHSVIEKGQTVTLRCDPISGHDNLYWYRRVMGKEIKFLLHFVKESKQDESGMPNNRFLAERTGGTYSTLKVQPAELEDSGVYFCASSPFLVGDTQYFGPGTRLTVL.

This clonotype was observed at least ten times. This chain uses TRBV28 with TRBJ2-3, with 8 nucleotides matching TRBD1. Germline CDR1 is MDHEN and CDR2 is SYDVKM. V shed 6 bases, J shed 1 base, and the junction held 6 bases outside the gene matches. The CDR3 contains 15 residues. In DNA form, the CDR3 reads TGTGCCAGCAGCTCAGGGGGCGCGGGCACAGATACGCAGTATTTT. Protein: CASSSGGAGTDTQYF.

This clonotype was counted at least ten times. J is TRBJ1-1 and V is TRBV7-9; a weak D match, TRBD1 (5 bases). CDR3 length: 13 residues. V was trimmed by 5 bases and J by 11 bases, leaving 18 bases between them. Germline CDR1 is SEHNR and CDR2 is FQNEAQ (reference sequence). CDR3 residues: CASSRKTGSEAFF. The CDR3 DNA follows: TGTGCCAGCAGCCGAAAAACAGGTTCCGAGGCTTTCTTT.

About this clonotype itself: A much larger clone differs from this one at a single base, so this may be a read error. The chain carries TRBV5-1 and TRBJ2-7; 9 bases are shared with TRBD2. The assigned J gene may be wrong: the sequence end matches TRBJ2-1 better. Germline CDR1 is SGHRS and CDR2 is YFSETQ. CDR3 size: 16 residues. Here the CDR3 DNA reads TGCGCCAGCTACGACAGTAGCGGGAGTACGCCCTACGAGCAGTTCTTC. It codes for CASYDSSGSTPYEQFF.

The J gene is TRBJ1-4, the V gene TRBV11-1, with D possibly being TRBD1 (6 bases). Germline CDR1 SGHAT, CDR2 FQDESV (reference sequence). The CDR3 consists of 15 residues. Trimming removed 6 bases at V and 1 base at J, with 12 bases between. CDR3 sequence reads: CASSPGAGTNEKLFF. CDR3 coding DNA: TGTGCCAGCAGTCCGGGGGCAGGAACTAATGAAAAACTGTTTTTT.

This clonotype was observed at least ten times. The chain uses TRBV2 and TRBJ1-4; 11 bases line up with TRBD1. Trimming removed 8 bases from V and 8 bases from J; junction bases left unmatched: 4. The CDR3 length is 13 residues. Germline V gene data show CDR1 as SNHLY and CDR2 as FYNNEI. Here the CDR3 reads CASWTGGAEKLFF. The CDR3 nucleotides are TGTGCCAGCTGGACAGGGGGCGCGGAAAAACTGTTTTTT.

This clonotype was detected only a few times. The CDR3 DNA is TGTGCCAGCAGTGACGACCAGATTCCGGACGGCTACACCTTC. Translation: CASSDDQIPDGYTF. J is TRBJ1-2 and V is TRBV2; D is unclear. Trimming removed 3 bases from V and 8 bases from J, with 16 bases in between. The CDR3 contains 14 residues. Germline CDR1 is SNHLY and CDR2 is FYNNEI.

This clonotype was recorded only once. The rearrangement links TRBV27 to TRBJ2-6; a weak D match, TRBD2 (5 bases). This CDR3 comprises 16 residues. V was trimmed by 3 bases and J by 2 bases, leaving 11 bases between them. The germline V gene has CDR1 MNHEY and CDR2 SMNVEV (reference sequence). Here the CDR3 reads CASSFLREAGANVLTF. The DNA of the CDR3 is TGTGCCAGCAGTTTTTTGAGGGAAGCTGGGGCCAACGTCCTGACTTTC.

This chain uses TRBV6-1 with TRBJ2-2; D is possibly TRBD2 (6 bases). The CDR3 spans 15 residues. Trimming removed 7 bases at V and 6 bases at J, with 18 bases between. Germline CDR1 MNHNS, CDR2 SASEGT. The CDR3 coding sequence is TGTGCCAGCACCCCTTGGAGGGGTGAACCCGGGGAGCTGTTTTTT. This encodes CASTPWRGEPGELFF.

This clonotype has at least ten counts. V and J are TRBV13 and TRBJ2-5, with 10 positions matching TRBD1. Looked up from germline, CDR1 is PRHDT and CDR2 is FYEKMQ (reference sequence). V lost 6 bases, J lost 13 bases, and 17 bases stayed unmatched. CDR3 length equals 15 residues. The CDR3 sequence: CASSLSGTGVRESYF. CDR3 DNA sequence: TGTGCCAGCAGTCTGTCCGGGACAGGGGTCCGTGAGTCGTACTTC.

In DNA form, the CDR3 reads TGCGCCAGCAGCTTTGGACCCCAAGAGACCCAGTACTTC. Its translation is CASSFGPQETQYF. This chain joins TRBV5-1 and TRBJ2-5; no definite D call. Trimming removed 2 bases from V and 1 base from J, with 6 bases in between. Looked up from germline, CDR1 is SGHRS and CDR2 is YFSETQ. The CDR3 is 13 residues long.

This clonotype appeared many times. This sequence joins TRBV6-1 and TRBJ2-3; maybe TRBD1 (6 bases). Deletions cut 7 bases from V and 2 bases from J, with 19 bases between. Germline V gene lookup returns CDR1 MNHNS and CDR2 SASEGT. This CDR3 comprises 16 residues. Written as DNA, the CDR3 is TGTGCCAGCACCCCTTCGGGTCAGGGACACACAGATACGCAGTATTTT. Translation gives CASTPSGQGHTDTQYF.

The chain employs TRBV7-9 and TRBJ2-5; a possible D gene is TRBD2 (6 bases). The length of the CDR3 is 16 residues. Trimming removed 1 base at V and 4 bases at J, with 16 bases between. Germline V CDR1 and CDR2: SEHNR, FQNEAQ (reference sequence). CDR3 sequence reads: CASSLGFLRGRETQYF. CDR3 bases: TGTGCCAGCAGCTTAGGATTCTTGCGGGGTCGAGAGACCCAGTACTTC.

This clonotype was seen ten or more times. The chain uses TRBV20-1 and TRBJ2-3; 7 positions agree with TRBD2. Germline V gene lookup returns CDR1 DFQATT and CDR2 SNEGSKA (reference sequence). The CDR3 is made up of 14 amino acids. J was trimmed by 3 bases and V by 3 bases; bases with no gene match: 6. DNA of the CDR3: TGCAGTGCTAGGCGCGGGAGAGGAACAGATACGCAGTATTTT. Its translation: CSARRGRGTDTQYF.

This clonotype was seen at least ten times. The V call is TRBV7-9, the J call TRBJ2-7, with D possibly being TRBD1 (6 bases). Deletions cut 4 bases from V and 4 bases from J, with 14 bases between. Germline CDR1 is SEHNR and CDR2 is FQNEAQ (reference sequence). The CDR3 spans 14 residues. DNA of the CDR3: TGTGCCAGCAGCTCACAGGGAAAGGCGTACGAGCAGTACTTC. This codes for CASSSQGKAYEQYF.

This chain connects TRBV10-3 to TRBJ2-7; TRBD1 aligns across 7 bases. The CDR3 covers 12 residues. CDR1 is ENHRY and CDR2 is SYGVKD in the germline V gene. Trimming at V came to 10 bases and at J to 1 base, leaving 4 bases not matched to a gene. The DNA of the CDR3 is TGTGCCACCTGGGACAGATCCTACGAGCAGTACTTC. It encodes CATWDRSYEQYF.

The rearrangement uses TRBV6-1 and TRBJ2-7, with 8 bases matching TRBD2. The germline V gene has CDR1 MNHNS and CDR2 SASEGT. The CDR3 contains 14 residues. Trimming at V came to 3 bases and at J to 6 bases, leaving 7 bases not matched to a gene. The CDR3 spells CASSDQPGLGEQYF. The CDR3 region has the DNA TGTGCCAGCAGTGACCAACCGGGACTAGGCGAGCAGTACTTC.

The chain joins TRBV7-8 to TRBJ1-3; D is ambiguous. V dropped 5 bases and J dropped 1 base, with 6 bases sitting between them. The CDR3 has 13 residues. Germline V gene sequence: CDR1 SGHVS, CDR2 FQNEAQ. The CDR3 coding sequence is TGTGCCAGCAGCCCACGATCTGGAAACACCATATATTTT. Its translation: CASSPRSGNTIYF.

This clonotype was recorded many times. CDR3 protein: CASSQEGGYGYTF. Here the CDR3 DNA reads TGTGCCAGCAGCCAAGAGGGGGGATATGGCTACACCTTC. The V and J genes are TRBV4-2 and TRBJ1-2, with D tentatively TRBD1 (5 bases). Germline assignment: CDR1 LGHNA and CDR2 YNFKEQ. V was shortened by 0 bases and J by 5 bases, with 7 bases between the two germline ends. The CDR3 spans 13 residues.